Presented here are 24 T cell receptor beta chains from one specimen sequenced in a study of regulatory T cells in long-lasting Graves disease. Time point reported: persistent/refractory GD, antithyroid drugs over 5 years with positive TRAb. Making the TCR library involved RNA that had been extracted from PBMCs. Arm-PCR of CDR3 regions and iRepertoire HTBI primers were the basis on which TCR beta libraries were built. TCRdb passed the multiplex PCR reads through MiXCR, listing each CDR3 protein once. The table has some 420,000 distinct CDR3 sequences, 20% to 25% seen once. The specimen was peripheral blood mononuclear cells (PBMCs), collected when the disease was refractory, from a patient treated with antithyroid drugs. Source of these receptors: a female donor with Graves disease.

The chain combines TRBV14 with TRBJ2-7; 13 nucleotides match TRBD2. After removal of 1 base from V and 4 bases from J, the junction contained 7 bases not matched to a gene. Germline V gene data show CDR1 as SGHDN and CDR2 as FVKESK. The CDR3 consists of 17 residues. DNA of the CDR3: TGTGCCAGCAGCCAAGGGGCCGGACTAGCGGGGGTTTACGAGCAGTACTTC. It yields the protein CASSQGAGLAGVYEQYF.

The gene calls are TRBV29-1 and TRBJ2-7, with D maybe TRBD1 (6 bases). Between the trimmed V and J ends, which lost 0 bases and 4 bases, there was a span of 16 bases. The CDR3 totals 15 residues. Germline CDR1 is SQVTM and CDR2 is ANQGSEA. The chain's CDR3 is CSVEDHTGISYEQYF. The CDR3, as DNA: TGCAGCGTTGAAGATCACACAGGGATTTCGTACGAGCAGTACTTC.

This clonotype has just a few counts. CDR3 in amino acids: CASSLGEGLGRTEAFF. For the CDR3, the DNA is TGTGCCAGCAGTTTAGGTGAGGGGCTGGGCAGGACTGAAGCTTTCTTT. J is TRBJ1-1 and V is TRBV12-3 or TRBV12-4; D may be TRBD1 (5 bases). V lost 1 base and J 5 bases, leaving 17 bases between the germline ends. This CDR3 has 16 residues.

This clonotype has just a few counts. The chain is built from TRBV20-1 and TRBJ1-1, with TRBD1 matching over 10 bases. CDR3 size: 18 residues. After removal of 6 bases from V and 1 base from J, the junction contained 17 bases not matched to a gene. Germline CDR1 reads DFQATT; CDR2 reads SNEGSKA (reference sequence). CDR3 bases: TGCAGTGCACGGAGGACAGGGGGAGTTTGGTTTGAGAACACTGAAGCTTTCTTT. Its translation: CSARRTGGVWFENTEAFF.

This clonotype was seen a handful of times. A far larger clone is off by one base, so a read error is likely. This is likely a read error, given that the CDR3 carries no conserved phenylalanine or tryptophan at its end. V is TRBV11-2 and J is TRBJ2-2; D gene uncertain. The germline V gene has CDR1 SGHAT and CDR2 FQNNGV. Trimming left V 1 base short and J 2 bases short, with 2 bases between. This CDR3 region has 13 residues. The CDR3 spells CASSLANTGELFS. CDR3 coding DNA: TGTGCCAGCAGCTTAGCAAACACCGGGGAGCTGTTTTCT.

This clonotype was detected only a few times. The V call is TRBV19, the J call TRBJ1-5, with TRBD1 matching over 7 bases. CDR1 is LNHDA, CDR2 SQIVND, per germline (reference sequence). This CDR3 is 13 amino acids long. With V trimmed by 7 bases and J by 2 bases, 2 bases remained unmatched. Here the CDR3 reads CASTDRGNQPQHF. The CDR3, as DNA: TGTGCCAGTACCGACAGGGGCAATCAGCCCCAGCATTTT.

The rearrangement uses TRBV29-1 and TRBJ2-7; possible D gene TRBD2, 6 bases. The germline V gene encodes CDR1 SQVTM and CDR2 ANQGSEA. The CDR3 consists of 12 residues. V was clipped by 2 bases and J by 3 bases, with 8 bases between them. In nucleotides, the CDR3 is TGCAGCGTTGAATTGGGAGGCTACGAGCAGTACTTC. It encodes CSVELGGYEQYF.

To note about this clonotype: A clone one base away is much larger, so this may be a read error. The chain combines TRBV6-2 or TRBV6-3 with TRBJ2-2, with TRBD2 matching 10 bases. Germline V CDR1 and CDR2: MNHEY, SVGEGT. The CDR3 contains 18 residues. DNA for the CDR3: TGTGCCAGCAGTTATGCTAGCGGGAGCGTTGTGCACACCGGGGAGCCGTTTTTT. Encoded protein: CASSYASGSVVHTGEPFF.

In its sample, this clonotype was seen many times. This chain connects TRBV12-3 or TRBV12-4 to TRBJ1-2, with D tentatively TRBD1 (5 bases). V dropped 6 bases and J dropped 7 bases, with 15 bases sitting between them. The CDR3 totals 13 residues. The CDR3 DNA follows: TGTGCCAGCAGGGGGGGTTGGGGGTCTGGCTACACCTTC. Amino acid sequence: CASRGGWGSGYTF.

A note on this clonotype: The germline gene is not matched at one end of the junction; a read error may be the cause. This chain links TRBV28 with TRBJ2-6; TRBD1 aligns across 7 bases. Germline-derived CDR1 and CDR2 are MDHEN and SYDVKM. The CDR3 runs 14 residues. This CDR3 reads CVTNTGAGANVLAF. The CDR3 coding sequence is TGTGTCACGAACACAGGGGCTGGGGCCAACGTCCTGGCTTTC.

The J gene is TRBJ2-7, the V gene TRBV29-1, with D possibly called TRBD1 or TRBD2 (5 bases each). This CDR3 contains 13 residues. Trimming shortened V by 5 bases and J by 2 bases, and 13 bases separated the two germline ends. Germline V gives CDR1 SQVTM, CDR2 ANQGSEA. Written as DNA, the CDR3 is TGCAGCGTTTGGGGGACGCAGACCTACGAGCAGTACTTC. Protein: CSVWGTQTYEQYF.

This clonotype was observed a handful of times. The V and J genes are TRBV6-1 and TRBJ1-3; 7 bases are shared with TRBD1. The CDR3 sequence is 15 residues long. J gave up 1 base and V 5 bases, and 5 bases lay outside the gene matches. Germline lookup yields CDR1 MNHNS and CDR2 SASEGT. The CDR3 sequence: CASSLDRASGNTIYF. In DNA form, the CDR3 reads TGTGCCAGCAGTCTCGACAGGGCTTCTGGAAACACCATATATTTT.

In its sample, this clonotype was seen many times. The V call is TRBV28, the J call TRBJ2-5; the match to TRBD2 covers 12 bases. The CDR3 covers 15 residues. V dropped 6 bases and J dropped 5; count of bases not matched to a gene: 7. Germline assignment: CDR1 MDHEN and CDR2 SYDVKM. CDR3 nucleotides: TGTGCCAGCAGCACCCTAGCGGGGGGGCCGGAGACCCAGTACTTC. It codes for CASSTLAGGPETQYF.

This clonotype was observed a few times. The J gene is TRBJ2-1, the V gene TRBV28; 7 positions agree with TRBD2. Germline lookup yields CDR1 MDHEN and CDR2 SYDVKM. With 3 bases clipped from V and 4 bases from J, the junction kept 9 bases outside the gene matches. The CDR3 length is 16 residues. The DNA of the CDR3 is TGTGCCAGCAGTTTTGCCTTGCGGGGGTTATACAATGAGCAGTTCTTC. Amino acid sequence: CASSFALRGLYNEQFF.

In this sample, this clonotype turned up a few times. V usage is TRBV11-2 and J usage is TRBJ2-3; D unresolved. The V gene's germline CDR1 is SGHAT and CDR2 FQNNGV. V was shortened by 10 bases and J by 3 bases, with 8 bases between the two germline ends. This CDR3 has 11 amino acids. The CDR3 loop is CATSTTDTQYF. DNA of the CDR3: TGTGCCACCTCAACGACAGATACGCAGTATTTT. Together with reference TRBV11-2 and TRBJ2-3, the CDR3 gives the full variable domain: EAGVAQSPRYKIIEKRQSVAFWCNPISGHATLYWYQQILGQGPKLLIQFQNNGVVDDSQLPKDRFSAERLKGVDSTLKIQPAKLEDSAVYLCATSTTDTQYFGPGTRLTVL.

The table lists this clonotype with many counts. The chain uses TRBV2 and TRBJ2-5; the D gene could be TRBD1 or TRBD2 (7 bases each). Germline V gene data show CDR1 as SNHLY and CDR2 as FYNNEI. The CDR3 covers 18 residues. Deletions cut 7 bases from V and 1 base from J, with 25 bases between. CDR3 sequence (DNA): TGTGCCAGCAAGCGGGGACAGTTTAAACCAAACGGCCAAGAGACCCAGTACTTC. Encoded protein: CASKRGQFKPNGQETQYF.

CDR3 bases: TGTGCCAGCAGCTTAGGGGGCGGGAGTCTGGGAAACATTCAGTACTTC. Its protein is CASSLGGGSLGNIQYF. This chain uses TRBV7-2 with TRBJ2-4; TRBD2 agrees at 7 bases. This CDR3 has 16 amino acids. Losses at the gene ends were 1 base for V and 6 bases for J; bases not matched to a gene: 9. CDR1 and CDR2 from the germline V gene are SGHTA and FQGNSA. Full variable domain (remainder filled in from reference TRBV7-2 and TRBJ2-4): GAGVSQSPSNKVTEKGKDVELRCDPISGHTALYWYRQSLGQGLEFLIYFQGNSAPDKSGLPSDRFSAERTGGSVSTLTIQRTQQEDSAVYLCASSLGGGSLGNIQYFGAGTRLSVL.

This chain connects TRBV4-1 to TRBJ1-1; maybe TRBD1 (5 bases). Germline V CDR1 and CDR2: MGHRA, YSYEKL. The CDR3 runs to 14 residues. The germline V and J ends were trimmed by 3 bases and 1 base, with 9 bases remaining between them. The CDR3 region has the DNA TGCGCCAGCAGCCACGCGACAGCGAACACTGAAGCTTTCTTT. This codes for CASSHATANTEAFF.

This clonotype was seen a handful of times. The gene calls are TRBV6-5 and TRBJ1-2, with D maybe TRBD1 (5 bases). V lost 4 bases, J lost 8 bases, and 17 bases lay in between. CDR1 MNHEY and CDR2 SVGAGI come from the germline V gene. The CDR3 length is 14 residues. In DNA, the CDR3 is TGTGCCAGCAGTTCCCGGGGCAGGGATGACGGCTACACCTTC. This sequence encodes CASSSRGRDDGYTF.

This clonotype was seen repeatedly, ten times or more. This chain connects TRBV28 to TRBJ1-5; D not certain. Germline V CDR1 and CDR2: MDHEN, SYDVKM. The V end lost 6 bases, the J end lost 4 bases, and 19 bases lay between the germline ends. The CDR3 totals 16 residues. For the CDR3, the DNA is TGTGCCAGCAGGTACCCCGGGAGCGGGAGAAATCAGCCCCAGCATTTT. It encodes CASRYPGSGRNQPQHF.

The chain uses TRBV29-1 and TRBJ2-1; D is ambiguous. The V gene lost 7 bases and the J gene lost 0 bases, with 10 bases spanning the gap. Per germline, CDR1 SQVTM and CDR2 ANQGSEA. The CDR3 covers 13 residues. Here the CDR3 reads CSGQVSSYNEQFF. The CDR3 nucleotides read TGCAGCGGGCAGGTTAGCTCCTACAATGAGCAGTTCTTC.

In this sample, this clonotype turned up many times. The CDR3 sequence: CASSSGQFDTGYTF. The CDR3 nucleotides read TGCGCCAGCAGCTCGGGACAGTTCGATACAGGCTACACCTTC. The chain uses TRBV5-1 and TRBJ1-2, with 7 bases identical to TRBD1. The ends lost 3 bases at V and 8 bases at J; junction bases unmatched: 10. Germline V gene data show CDR1 as SGHRS and CDR2 as YFSETQ. The CDR3 has 14 residues.

This clonotype has only a few counts. The chain combines TRBV19 with TRBJ1-1; tentatively, D is TRBD1 (6 bases). There are 13 residues in the CDR3. Germline CDR1 and CDR2: LNHDA and SQIVND (reference sequence). V was clipped by 6 bases and J by 5 bases, with 13 bases between them. CDR3 nucleotides: TGTGCCAGTAGGAAAGGGGGTCGGACTGAAGCTTTCTTT. Translated: CASRKGGRTEAFF.

This clonotype has at least ten counts. V is TRBV20-1 and J is TRBJ2-5; no definite D call. Germline CDR1 is DFQATT and CDR2 is SNEGSKA (reference sequence). Trimming removed 1 base at V and 4 bases at J, with 7 bases between. There are 12 residues in the CDR3. Here the CDR3 reads CSARAVAETQYF. CDR3 sequence (DNA): TGCAGTGCTAGAGCGGTAGCAGAGACCCAGTACTTC.